Sequencing of this T cell receptor beta chain was carried out in a study of CD8 T cells in ankylosing spondylitis (dated by TCRdb to 2016 to 2017). The study in broad terms: The study profiled T cell receptor beta repertoires in healthy donors and ankylosing spondylitis patients to find disease-linked TCR variants. The full study cohort comprised about 25 ankylosing spondylitis patients and around 100 healthy donors. Samples of peripheral blood were taken, and for ankylosing spondylitis patients, synovial fluid was collected as well.

At least ten counts were recorded for this clonotype. The antigen it recognizes is unknown. No base quality information exists; no much larger clone differs at one position. Study-wide conclusions, independent of this receptor: Significant enrichment of the disease-linked clones was reported in matched synovial fluid samples from ankylosing spondylitis patients. Some TCR beta motif variants had previously been reported in synovial fluid and blood of reactive arthritis patients, which suggested common disease-initiation mechanisms. A TCR beta motif made up of eight or nine highly homologous amino acid variants appeared to be characteristic of blood from ankylosing spondylitis patients. In peripheral blood, the disease-linked clones were found at relatively low frequencies and had a CD8+ phenotype.

The instrument was an Illumina HiSeq 2500. Quantitative 5'-RACE with molecular barcodes was the method used to prepare the TCR beta libraries. For the original study's pipeline: A new computational method, built on a probabilistic model of VDJ rearrangement, was used to identify disease-linked TCR variants. The public reads were quality trimmed at Q25 with fastp and then assembled into clones with MiXCR by TCRdb, keeping productive beta chains. When rows share a CDR3 protein, they turn into one entry using the most common DNA and genes. In this record, the V and J calls reflect TCRdb's handling and not the investigators' own analysis. The sample table records 670,000 or so distinct CDR3 sequences; roughly 19% of these occur just once. The top ten constitute about 19% of the sample. V is cut back by 1 base and J by 6 bases, with 6 bases in the junction unmatched. The CDR3 covers 15 residues, taking in both the cysteine and the phenylalanine. The read is trimmed to its CDR3 DNA, 45 bases read in frame from base 1. CDR1 and CDR2, looked up from the germline V gene, are SGHVS and FQNEAQ.

This clonotype originated in a male donor with ankylosing spondylitis. The source material was blood, either unsorted or a sorted T cell fraction (not recorded which). This sequence uses TRBV7-8 and TRBJ2-1; 7 junctional bases match TRBD2. The DNA is TGTGCCAGCAGCTTAGATGGGAGGGCCAGCAATGAGCAGTTCTTC. Its protein is CASSLDGRASNEQFF.